This T cell receptor beta chain was sequenced for a study of T cell responses to AZD1222 COVID-19 vaccine. Study-wide results and caveats: White British people made up most donors, females outnumbered males, and clonal diversity was possibly underestimated. Unmutated variant regions are reportedly targeted by nearly half of spike-specific TCRs. Only 6 or 7 people who got AZD1222 tested seropositive at baseline.

Trimming removed 4 bases from V and 2 bases from J; junction bases left unmatched: 8. This CDR3 has 18 amino acids. CDR1 is SGDLS and CDR2 is YYNGEE in the germline V gene. Researchers grouped second doses given at about 4 or about 12 weeks into one pool. The repertoire was sequenced with immunoSEQ multiplex PCR; TCRdb's copy has only in-frame clones and lacks some. This table holds about 120,000 clones, just over 90% found once. Concerning this clone: The antigen is unknown.

The TCR sequence derives from an adult who received the AZD1222 COVID-19 vaccine. The sequenced sample was peripheral blood, obtained 28 days after the second AZD1222 dose. The genes are TRBV9 and TRBJ2-6; TRBD1 matches at 11 bases. The CDR3 nucleotides are TGTGCCAGCAGCCCTCGAGGGACAGGGGGTACTGGGGCCAACGTCCTGACTTTC. This gives the protein CASSPRGTGGTGANVLTF.